This T cell receptor (beta chain) came from a study of shared clonotypes between healthy human individuals. The study's findings and limits: Larger estimated richness was generally recorded for naive subsets relative to memory subsets.

This CDR3 region has 15 residues. V lost 3 bases, J lost 6 bases, and 7 bases stayed unmatched. Germline V gives CDR1 SGHTS, CDR2 YDEGEE. 200 to 250 ng DNA, around 30,000 T cell genomes, went into each sorted-subset replicate PCR. Some clones are missing from TCRdb's copy, which holds only in-frame ones; the method was immunoSEQ multiplex PCR. This sample has roughly 890,000 clones, with 92% found just once. CD8 cells classed as naive were CD45RO-negative and positively selected for CCR7, excluding terminally differentiated effector memory CD45RA+ cells. Of note for this clone: Its antigen is unidentified.

Sequencing was performed on naive CD8+ T cells sorted from blood. The chain couples TRBV5-8 to TRBJ2-2; 8 nucleotides match TRBD2. The TCR originated in a man between 25 and 39 years old in good health. The CDR3 bases are TGTGCCAGCAGCTCCGGGACTAGTAGTGCCGGGGAGCTGTTTTTT. This gives the protein CASSSGTSSAGELFF.